This TCR beta chain emerged from a study of cytomegalovirus exposure and HLA in healthy donors. Points from the study as a whole: Researchers had no immune exposure information except CMV serostatus available. Sequencing depth across donors, presence/absence analyses assumed, was roughly uniform.

On this clone itself: Its antigen is undetermined.

V trimming: 4 bases; J trimming: 9 bases; junction bases outside the gene matches: 7. The CDR3 is 15 residues long. The germline V gene encodes CDR1 SGHDT and CDR2 YYEEEE. The PCR used 60 Vbeta and 13 Jbeta primers. TCRdb's copy holds only in-frame clones and misses some; the assay was immunoSEQ multiplex PCR. The sample carries about 120,000 clones, 74% recorded once. Sequenced: PBMCs. This chain links TRBV5-6 with TRBJ2-1; TRBD2 matches 13 bases. The TCR originated in a woman between 45 and 65 years old in good health and CMV-seropositive. This CDR3 reads CASSPLAGGTGEQFF. CDR3 coding DNA: TGTGCCAGCAGCCCACTAGCGGGGGGGACAGGTGAGCAGTTCTTC.